This TCR beta chain stems from a study of shared clonotypes between healthy human individuals. Germline V lookup: CDR1 SGHTA, CDR2 FQGNSA. The CDR3 length is 15 residues. The ends lost 5 bases at V and 6 bases at J; junction bases unmatched: 8. Profiling relied on immunoSEQ multiplex PCR, and the TCRdb table lists in-frame clones only, not all of them. This sample has approximately 2.1 million clones, with more than 80% found just once. The rearrangement links TRBV7-2 to TRBJ2-7; 12 bases agree with TRBD2. The sequence was collected from a man younger than 30 in good health. Some clones in this sample may be carry-over from other donors' samples. The specimen sequenced was naive CD4+ T cells from PBMCs. Sample subset: CD45RA+ positively selected. CDR3 nucleotide sequence: TGTGCCAGCAGCCCCCGACTAGCGGGAGCTGTCGAGCAGTACTTC. This translates into CASSPRLAGAVEQYF.